These 27 T cell receptor beta chains originate from one sample sequenced in a study of memory CD4+ T cells and cytomegalovirus serostatus. TCRdb keeps only in-frame clones here, not all; method: immunoSEQ multiplex PCR. The data hold about 75,000 clones, with under 80% observed a single time. Single viable CD3+CD4+CD8-CD45RO+ cells were sorted as the memory CD4+ T cells. Sequencing was done on a sample of memory CD4+ T cells from blood. These receptors came from an adult in good health and CMV-seropositive.

The chain employs TRBV10-1 and TRBJ2-3; 8 positions agree with TRBD2. This CDR3 spans 16 amino acids. V lost 6 bases to trimming and J lost 5 bases; unmatched junction nucleotides: 13. CDR1 is WNHNN, CDR2 SYGVQD, per germline (reference sequence). The CDR3 spells CASRKGKRESGDTQYF. For the CDR3, the DNA is TGCGCCAGCAGGAAGGGGAAGCGGGAGTCCGGAGATACGCAGTATTTT.

The chain links TRBV29-1 to TRBJ1-4, with D tentatively TRBD1 (5 bases). The V end was cut by 7 bases, the J end by 7 bases, with 22 bases between. Per the germline V gene, CDR1 is SQVTM and CDR2 is ANQGSEA. The CDR3 length is 15 residues. The CDR3 DNA is TGCAGCGCAAAACGGTCGGGGGGAAGGGCTGAAAAACTGTTTTTT. Its translation is CSAKRSGGRAEKLFF.

This sequence joins TRBV5-6 and TRBJ2-6, with a tentative D call TRBD2 (6 bases). The CDR3 consists of 15 residues. Germline V CDR1 and CDR2: SGHDT, YYEEEE. V shed 0 bases and J shed 2 bases, with 6 bases lying between them. CDR3 bases: TGTGCCAGCAGCTTGGGGGGGGCTGGGGCCAACGTCCTGACTTTC. It codes for CASSLGGAGANVLTF.

The V and J genes are TRBV18 and TRBJ1-1, with D possibly TRBD1 on 5 matching bases. Germline V gives CDR1 KGHSH, CDR2 LQKENI. The CDR3 is 13 amino acids. With 3 bases removed from V and 4 bases from J, the gap between germline ends came to 9 bases. CDR3 DNA sequence: TGTGCCAGCTCACCCGGGGCGGGCACTGAAGCTTTCTTT. This translates into CASSPGAGTEAFF.

The chain combines TRBV10-3 with TRBJ2-7; 9 bases map to TRBD1. V lost 4 bases, J lost 6 bases, and 13 bases stayed unmatched. CDR1 is ENHRY and CDR2 is SYGVKD in the germline V gene. CDR3 length: 16 amino acids. The CDR3 loop is CAISVGTGRFLREQYF. The CDR3 bases are TGTGCCATCAGTGTTGGGACAGGGAGATTTCTACGCGAGCAGTACTTC.

The chain links TRBV19 to TRBJ2-1, with D perhaps matching TRBD1 or TRBD2 (5 bases each). Germline assignment: CDR1 LNHDA and CDR2 SQIVND (reference sequence). V lost 4 bases, J lost 0 bases, and 7 bases lay in between. The CDR3 consists of 14 residues. CDR3 sequence: CASSKGSSYNEQFF. The DNA for the CDR3 is TGTGCCAGTAGTAAGGGGAGCTCCTACAATGAGCAGTTCTTC. Variable domain in full (rest from reference TRBV19 and TRBJ2-1): DGGITQSPKYLFRKEGQNVTLSCEQNLNHDAMYWYRQDPGQGLRLIYYSQIVNDFQKGDIAEGYSVSREKKESFPLTVTSAQKNPTAFYLCASSKGSSYNEQFFGPGTRLTVL.

The chain recombines TRBV10-3 with TRBJ1-3; D unclear. CDR1 ENHRY and CDR2 SYGVKD come from the germline V gene. V lost 4 bases and J 0 bases, leaving 7 bases between the germline ends. The CDR3 is 14 amino acids. The CDR3 DNA reads TGTGCCATCAGTGGGGCCAACTCTGGAAACACCATATATTTT. Encoded protein: CAISGANSGNTIYF.

This chain connects TRBV5-1 to TRBJ2-1; tentatively, D is TRBD2 (6 bases). Looked up from germline, CDR1 is SGHRS and CDR2 is YFSETQ. The length of the CDR3 is 16 residues. The V and J ends lost 0 bases and 3 bases respectively, with 13 bases between them. CDR3 amino acids: CASSLGRGYFYNEQFF. The CDR3 DNA follows: TGCGCCAGCAGCTTGGGGAGGGGCTACTTCTACAATGAGCAGTTCTTC.

The chain is built from TRBV18 and TRBJ2-3; D is tentatively TRBD1 or TRBD2 (5 bases each). Trimming left V 2 bases short and J 3 bases short, with 15 bases between. CDR1 and CDR2 from the germline V gene are KGHSH and LQKENI. CDR3 length: 16 residues. The CDR3 region has the DNA TGTGCCAGCTCACCATTTCCAGGGAGAAGGACAGATACGCAGTATTTT. Translated, it gives CASSPFPGRRTDTQYF.

The gene calls are TRBV30 and TRBJ2-2, with 11 bases that match TRBD2. The CDR3 has 17 amino acids. V gave up 1 base and J gave up 6 bases; unmatched junction bases: 10. Germline CDR1 reads GTSNPN; CDR2 reads SVGIG (reference sequence). CDR3 loop: CAWSALAGGPFAGELFF. As DNA, the CDR3 is TGTGCCTGGAGTGCGTTAGCGGGGGGGCCTTTCGCCGGGGAGCTGTTTTTT.

Only a few counts were recorded for this clone. This chain uses TRBV12-5 with TRBJ1-5; the D is unclear. The CDR3 runs to 14 residues. CDR1 is LGHNT, CDR2 FRNRAP, per germline. The V gene lost 7 bases and the J gene lost 2 bases, with 12 bases spanning the gap. The CDR3 DNA is TGTGCTAGTGACCCTGGACCCTGCAATCAGCCCCAGCATTTT. This translates into CASDPGPCNQPQHF.

This clone was found once. This chain uses TRBV18 with TRBJ2-5; the D is unclear. V gave up 3 bases and J gave up 5 bases, with 10 bases separating them. Germline CDR1 is KGHSH and CDR2 is LQKENI. This CDR3 is built from 13 residues. The CDR3 DNA reads TGTGCCAGCTCACCCGTTTTAGGGGAGACCCAGTACTTC. The encoded protein is CASSPVLGETQYF.

This clone is labeled as medium-sized (0.01 to 0.1%). The V gene is TRBV5-6, the J gene TRBJ1-5; no clear D. Germline lookup yields CDR1 SGHDT and CDR2 YYEEEE. The V end was cut by 3 bases, the J end by 3 bases, with 10 bases between. This CDR3 is built from 14 residues. CDR3 DNA: TGTGCCAGCAGCTCCGGGCCTCACAATCAGCCCCAGCATTTT. Translation gives CASSSGPHNQPQHF. Complete variable domain (other parts from reference TRBV5-6 and TRBJ1-5): DAGVTQSPTHLIKTRGQQVTLRCSPKSGHDTVSWYQQALGQGPQFIFQYYEEEERQRGNFPDRFSGHQFPNYSSELNVNALLLGDSALYLCASSSGPHNQPQHFGDGTRLSIL.

This sequence joins TRBV11-3 and TRBJ2-4; TRBD1 might be the D (6 bases). Germline values: CDR1 SGHNT, CDR2 YENEEA. The CDR3 is 16 amino acids. V was shortened by 5 bases and J by 1 base, with 15 bases between the two germline ends. CDR3 nucleotide sequence: TGTGCCAGCAGCCCTGGACAGTTGGGGGCCAAAAACATTCAGTACTTC. It is translated as CASSPGQLGAKNIQYF.

This clone has just one count. This sequence joins TRBV11-2 and TRBJ2-2; TRBD2 matches 7 bases. The ends lost 7 bases at V and 2 bases at J; junction bases unmatched: 7. This CDR3 is built from 15 residues. CDR1 SGHAT and CDR2 FQNNGV come from the germline V gene. The DNA for the CDR3 is TGTGCCAGCAACGTGCGCGGGGGAAACACCGGGGAGCTGTTTTTT. Translating gives CASNVRGGNTGELFF.

The V call is TRBV28, the J call TRBJ1-1; TRBD1 matches at 7 bases. This CDR3 spans 12 amino acids. Germline-derived CDR1 and CDR2 are MDHEN and SYDVKM. J was trimmed by 6 bases and V by 9 bases; bases with no gene match: 7. CDR3 in amino acids: CASSVGTAEAFF. The CDR3 DNA reads as TGTGCCAGTAGCGTCGGGACAGCTGAAGCTTTCTTT. The full variable domain, rest sourced from reference TRBV28 and TRBJ1-1, is DVKVTQSSRYLVKRTGEKVFLECVQDMDHENMFWYRQDPGLGLRLIYFSYDVKMKEKGDIPEGYSVSREKKERFSLILESASTNQTSMYLCASSVGTAEAFFGQGTRLTVV.

The chain couples TRBV6-5 to TRBJ2-5; D possibly uses TRBD1 or TRBD2 (5 bases each). The germline V and J ends were trimmed by 6 bases and 7 bases, with 21 bases remaining between them. Germline V lookup: CDR1 MNHEY, CDR2 SVGAGI. CDR3 size: 15 residues. The CDR3 protein is CASSPSGRGRVTQYF. The CDR3 DNA sequence: TGTGCCAGCAGCCCCTCTGGAAGGGGACGGGTGACCCAGTACTTC.

V and J are TRBV2 and TRBJ1-6; the D gene is possibly TRBD1 (6 bases). Trimming removed 8 bases at V and 5 bases at J, with 16 bases between. Germline assignment: CDR1 SNHLY and CDR2 FYNNEI. This CDR3 has 15 amino acids. CDR3 nucleotides: TGTGCCAGCTGTTATGGACAGTTAAATAATTCACCCCTCCACTTT. This codes for CASCYGQLNNSPLHF.

This clone was picked up a small number of times. The chain links TRBV30 to TRBJ1-1; 10 bases match TRBD1. The germline V gene encodes CDR1 GTSNPN and CDR2 SVGIG (reference sequence). This CDR3 comprises 14 residues. The V gene end was trimmed by 4 bases and the J gene end by 1 base; junction bases not matched to a gene: 3. CDR3 protein: CAWTTGGTNTEAFF. Here the CDR3 DNA reads TGTGCCTGGACGACAGGGGGCACGAACACTGAAGCTTTCTTT.

The chain links TRBV4-2 to TRBJ1-3; D unclear. CDR3 length: 17 amino acids. Trimming cost V 4 bases and J 0 bases, with 16 bases left between them. Germline assignment: CDR1 LGHNA and CDR2 YNFKEQ. The DNA for the CDR3 is TGTGCCAGCAGCCTCGTGGATACAGACTTCTCTGGAAACACCATATATTTT. Translation gives CASSLVDTDFSGNTIYF.

The V gene is TRBV19, the J gene TRBJ2-3, with 13 bases fitting TRBD2. The germline V gene has CDR1 LNHDA and CDR2 SQIVND (reference sequence). The trim removed 8 bases at V and 4 bases at J, leaving 3 bases unmatched. The length of the CDR3 is 14 residues. The CDR3 is CASGTSGVSDTQYF. The CDR3, as DNA: TGTGCCAGTGGGACTAGCGGGGTGTCAGATACGCAGTATTTT.

The chain joins TRBV11-2 to TRBJ2-6; D possibly corresponds to TRBD1 (5 bases). V shed 0 bases and J shed 0 bases, with 15 bases lying between them. Per the germline V gene, CDR1 is SGHAT and CDR2 is FQNNGV. This CDR3 contains 19 residues. The DNA of the CDR3 is TGTGCCAGCAGCTTAGATCCCCAACAGGTAACCTCTGGGGCCAACGTCCTGACTTTC. It codes for CASSLDPQQVTSGANVLTF.

The chain has TRBV5-6 and TRBJ2-3, with D hard to call. V lost 4 bases and J lost 6, with 12 bases in between. The CDR3 loop spans 13 amino acids. CDR1 SGHDT and CDR2 YYEEEE come from the germline V gene. The CDR3 DNA follows: TGTGCCAGCAGCCCGCAAACTCGGGATACGCAGTATTTT. Amino acid sequence: CASSPQTRDTQYF.

This chain joins TRBV6-5 and TRBJ2-7; D uncertain. CDR3 length equals 12 residues. Germline CDR1 reads MNHEY; CDR2 reads SVGAGI. Deletions cut 0 bases from V and 4 bases from J, with 4 bases between. The CDR3 reads CASSYSIYEQYF. CDR3 sequence (DNA): TGTGCCAGCAGTTACTCGATTTACGAGCAGTACTTC.

The V gene is TRBV9, the J gene TRBJ2-1, with 9 bases that match TRBD2. The CDR3 runs 15 residues. Germline V gene data show CDR1 as SGDLS and CDR2 as YYNGEE. Germline trimming cut 4 bases from V and 3 bases from J; bases unmatched to any gene: 5. CDR3 sequence: CASSNGGGDYNEQFF. Here the CDR3 DNA reads TGTGCCAGCAGCAATGGCGGGGGGGACTACAATGAGCAGTTCTTC.

This chain links TRBV10-3 with TRBJ1-1; TRBD1 agrees at 7 bases. The CDR3 is 14 residues long. Unmatched junction bases numbered 5, after V lost 2 bases and J lost 5 bases. The germline CDR1 and CDR2 sequences are ENHRY and SYGVKD. CDR3: CAISEDRARTEAFF. The DNA for the CDR3 is TGTGCCATCAGTGAGGACAGGGCTAGGACTGAAGCTTTCTTT.

This chain links TRBV18 with TRBJ2-2; D might be TRBD1 (5 bases). The CDR3 length is 17 residues. Per the germline V gene, CDR1 is KGHSH and CDR2 is LQKENI. V dropped 0 bases and J dropped 3 bases, with 14 bases sitting between them. The DNA of the CDR3 is TGTGCCAGCTCACCACCGAAGGGGTCCCCGGACACCGGGGAGCTGTTTTTT. Amino acids: CASSPPKGSPDTGELFF. Looking up the rest from reference TRBV18 and TRBJ2-2 gives the full variable domain: NAGVMQNPRHLVRRRGQEARLRCSPMKGHSHVYWYRQLPEEGLKFMVYLQKENIIDESGMPKERFSAEFPKEGPSILRIQQVVRGDSAAYFCASSPPKGSPDTGELFFGEGSRLTVL.